This TCR beta chain stems from a study of breast tumors, draining lymph nodes, adjacent tissues. In germline, CDR1 is KGHDR, CDR2 SFDVKD. The CDR3 is made up of 15 amino acids. Trimming took off 9 bases at V and 1 base at J, with 14 bases between the two ends. MiXCR was run by TCRdb on the multiplex PCR reads, yielding one entry per CDR3 protein. The profile shows approximately 37,000 distinct CDR3 sequences, about 36% of them singletons. The receptor was derived from a female donor with breast cancer. Some clones in this sample may be carry-over from other donors' samples. The sequencing input was breast tumor tissue. The chain couples TRBV24-1 to TRBJ2-2, with D perhaps assigned TRBD1 or TRBD2 (5 bases each). CDR3 nucleotide sequence: TGTGCCACCCAGCCGGGGCGGCAGAACACCGGGGAGCTGTTTTTT. Translating it yields CATQPGRQNTGELFF.